The sequence of this T cell receptor (beta chain) was determined in a study of naive and memory T cell subsets. Germline values: CDR1 SGHDN, CDR2 FVKESK. Trimming left V 3 bases short and J 7 bases short, with 12 bases between. The CDR3 spans 14 residues. CMV status came from CD4+ T cell IFNgamma after overnight CMV lysate stimulation of fresh PBMCs. Findings and caveats of the study: Expression changes during T cell differentiation may affect RNA-based TCR counts. Between naive and memory subsets, TCR abundance power law exponents differed.

As concerns this clonotype: Its target is unknown.

An equimolar mix of two oligonucleotides served as the beta constant-region primer for TRBC1 and TRBC2. TCRdb reprocessed the UMI-ligation and nested PCR reads via MiXCR and lists one record per CDR3 protein. The sample includes 140,000 to 150,000 distinct CDR3 sequences, about 18% of them seen just once. The sequence was collected from a human donor in good health. This chain joins TRBV14 and TRBJ1-4; no clear D. The sample comprised naive CD4+ T cells from blood. This CDR3 is CASSQNIWFEKLFF. CDR3 coding DNA: TGTGCCAGCAGCCAGAACATCTGGTTTGAAAAACTGTTTTTT. Together with reference TRBV14 and TRBJ1-4, the CDR3 gives the full variable domain: EAGVTQFPSHSVIEKGQTVTLRCDPISGHDNLYWYRRVMGKEIKFLLHFVKESKQDESGMPNNRFLAERTGGTYSTLKVQPAELEDSGVYFCASSQNIWFEKLFFGSGTQLSVL.